This TCR beta chain derives from a study of beta chain features in type 1 diabetes. Study-wide points: Moderate yet significant TCRB CDR3 shortening was seen in Type 1 diabetes patients in all four CD4+ subsets. A cDNA-based sequencing approach could over-represent cells with high TCR expression. Patients and controls would share equally any PCR tilt toward shorter templates.

This clone was counted a few times. Its antigen is undetermined. Investigators reverse transcribed all isolated RNA, so they sequenced expressed TCRB transcripts. Assay: immunoSEQ multiplex PCR; the TCRdb copy retains only in-frame clones and omits some. The repertoire consists of 600,000 to 700,000 clones, with around 12% occurring once and the leading ten covering around 0.12%. This receptor was taken from a man aged 25 to 45 with type 1 diabetes. Material: naive CD4+ T cells from blood.

The CDR3 DNA sequence: TGTGCCAGCAGCTTAACGGGCGGAAGCTCCTACGAGCAGTACTTC. Its protein product is CASSLTGGSSYEQYF. This chain links TRBV7-3 with TRBJ2-7; no definite D call. V lost 0 bases and J lost 0, with 9 bases in between. The CDR3 has 15 amino acids. Germline V gene sequence: CDR1 SGHTA, CDR2 FQGTGA.